The 14 T cell receptor beta chains below come from one sample, sequenced in a study of radiotherapy plus CTLA-4 blockade in lung cancer. Produced via immunoSEQ multiplex PCR; TCRdb's table is partial and in-frame only. The profile shows about 110,000 clones, 85% to 90% of them singletons. The material sequenced was peripheral blood, taken from a patient treated with radiotherapy plus ipilimumab. The receptors were gathered from a human donor with non-small cell lung cancer that progressed on radiotherapy plus ipilimumab. Some clones in this sample may be carry-over from other donors' samples.

V is TRBV7-3 and J is TRBJ1-1; D is uncertain. The CDR3 is 13 residues long. Germline V gene data show CDR1 as SGHTA and CDR2 as FQGTGA. V was clipped by 3 bases and J by 0 bases, with 5 bases between them. CDR3 nucleotide sequence: TGTGCCAGCAGCTTTACAGTGAACACTGAAGCTTTCTTT. Translated: CASSFTVNTEAFF.

The V and J genes are TRBV7-2 and TRBJ2-2, with D unclear. Germline V gene data show CDR1 as SGHTA and CDR2 as FQGNSA. The V gene lost 1 base and the J gene lost 2 bases, with 5 bases spanning the gap. The CDR3 contains 14 residues. The CDR3, as DNA: TGTGCCAGCAGCTTAGGGCTCAACACCGGGGAGCTGTTTTTT. Protein sequence: CASSLGLNTGELFF.

This clone was counted only a few times. The V call is TRBV7-2, the J call TRBJ2-4; no firm D call. Germline V gene lookup returns CDR1 SGHTA and CDR2 FQGNSA. The CDR3 extends over 12 amino acids. V dropped 2 bases and J dropped 8 bases, with 7 bases sitting between them. The CDR3, as DNA: TGTGCCAGCAGCTTATATCGGGACATTCAGTACTTC. It specifies CASSLYRDIQYF.

The chain has TRBV9 and TRBJ2-7, with 8 bases that match TRBD1. The J segment lost 6 bases and the V segment lost 2 bases, leaving 7 bases of the junction unmatched. Germline V gene data show CDR1 as SGDLS and CDR2 as YYNGEE. This CDR3 is 14 amino acids long. CDR3 protein: CASSVGDRGFEQYF. CDR3 DNA sequence: TGTGCCAGCAGCGTGGGAGACAGGGGTTTCGAGCAGTACTTC.

J is TRBJ1-2 and V is TRBV7-3; D is uncertain. CDR1 is SGHTA and CDR2 is FQGTGA in the germline V gene. V was pared by 5 bases and J by 7 bases, with 14 bases between. The CDR3 has 13 amino acids. The CDR3 loop is CASSPGSGLGYTF. CDR3 bases: TGTGCCAGCAGCCCCGGTTCGGGTCTTGGCTACACCTTC.

V is TRBV12-2 and J is TRBJ1-2. TRBV12-2 is given as a pseudogene. This CDR3 region has 16 residues. The CDR3 DNA reads TGTGCAAGTCGCTTAGCGCAAAACGGCGGCGAAAATGGCTACACCTTC. It specifies CASRLAQNGGENGYTF.

Of note for this clone: Other nucleotide sequences in the sample specify the same CDR3. The chain couples TRBV7-3 to TRBJ1-2, with TRBD1 matching over 10 bases. In germline, CDR1 is SGHTA, CDR2 FQGTGA. Germline trimming cut 5 bases from V and 4 bases from J; bases unmatched to any gene: 7. This CDR3 spans 15 amino acids. The CDR3 coding sequence is TGTGCCAGCAGCCGCGACAGGGGGCCTAGCTATGGCTACACCTTC. The encoded protein is CASSRDRGPSYGYTF.

Here the CDR3 reads CASRADTQYF. CDR3 nucleotide sequence: TGTGCCAGCCGGGCAGATACGCAGTATTTT. The chain employs TRBV6-6 and TRBJ2-3; D gene unclear. CDR3 length: 10 residues. V was clipped by 8 bases and J by 4 bases, with 4 bases between them. Germline V gives CDR1 MNHNY, CDR2 SVGAGI (reference sequence).

The CDR3 sequence: CSASMADTQYF. The CDR3 DNA sequence: TGCAGTGCTAGTATGGCAGATACGCAGTATTTT. The J gene is TRBJ2-3, the V gene TRBV20-1, with unresolved D. The CDR3 is made up of 11 amino acids. The germline CDR1 and CDR2 sequences are DFQATT and SNEGSKA (reference sequence). V shed 3 bases and J shed 4 bases, with 5 bases lying between them.

The chain carries TRBV6-4 and TRBJ2-2; 8 bases match TRBD1. V lost 3 bases to trimming and J lost 2 bases; unmatched junction nucleotides: 5. The V gene's germline CDR1 is MRHNA and CDR2 SNTAGT. There are 16 residues in the CDR3. CDR3 in DNA: TGTGCCAGCAGTGAGCAGGGACAGGAAAACACCGGGGAGCTGTTTTTT. The encoded protein is CASSEQGQENTGELFF.

The chain employs TRBV9 and TRBJ2-3; D is perhaps TRBD2 (5 bases). CDR3 length: 16 amino acids. Germline CDR1 is SGDLS and CDR2 is YYNGEE. Trimming left V 0 bases short and J 5 bases short, with 16 bases between. CDR3 in DNA: TGTGCCAGCAGCGTAGAGGGCCTGCTCCGGGGAGATACGCAGTATTTT. This gives the protein CASSVEGLLRGDTQYF.

The chain uses TRBV9 and TRBJ2-1; possible D gene TRBD2, 5 bases. CDR3 length equals 15 residues. CDR1 is SGDLS and CDR2 is YYNGEE in the germline V gene. The V end lost 0 bases, the J end lost 4 bases, and 11 bases lay between the germline ends. The CDR3 region has the DNA TGTGCCAGCAGCGTAGCAGCGGATGAGTACAATGAGCAGTTCTTC. This sequence encodes CASSVAADEYNEQFF.

CDR3 nucleotides: TGTGCCAGCAGCCAGGGACAGGTTTCCTACGAGCAGTACTTC. It specifies CASSQGQVSYEQYF. The chain recombines TRBV5-4 with TRBJ2-7, with 8 positions matching TRBD1. The CDR3 runs 14 residues. Trimming cost V 4 bases and J 1 base; bases outside gene matches: 4. CDR1 and CDR2 from the germline V gene are SGHNT and YYREEE (reference sequence).

The chain links TRBV7-8 to TRBJ2-3, with D perhaps matching TRBD1 (6 bases). CDR3 length: 14 amino acids. CDR1 SGHVS and CDR2 FQNEAQ come from the germline V gene. V was trimmed by 1 base and J by 4 bases, leaving 9 bases between them. CDR3 coding DNA: TGTGCCAGCAGCTTAGGGGGGCGGGCAGATACGCAGTATTTT. Amino acids: CASSLGGRADTQYF.